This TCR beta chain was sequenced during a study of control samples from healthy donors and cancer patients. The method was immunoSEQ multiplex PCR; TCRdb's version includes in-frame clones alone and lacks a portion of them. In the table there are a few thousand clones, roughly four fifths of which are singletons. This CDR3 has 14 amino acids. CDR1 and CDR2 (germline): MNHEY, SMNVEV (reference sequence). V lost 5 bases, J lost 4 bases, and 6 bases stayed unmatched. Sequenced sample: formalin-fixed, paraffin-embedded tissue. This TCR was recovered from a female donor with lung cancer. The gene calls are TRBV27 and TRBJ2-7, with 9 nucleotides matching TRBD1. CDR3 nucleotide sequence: TGTGCCAGCAGTCTCCGGGACAGGGTGTACGAGCAGTACTTC. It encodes CASSLRDRVYEQYF.